Presented here are 25 T cell receptor beta chains from one specimen sequenced in a study of blood T cell repertoires in COVID-19. Here immunoSEQ multiplex PCR was the method, and the copy in TCRdb shows in-frame clones only, minus some. In the table there are around 290,000 clones, approximately 87% of which are singletons. Specimen: peripheral blood. These receptors all come from a woman aged 45-59 years who had recovered from COVID-19.

The chain has TRBV7-2 and TRBJ2-5; TRBD1 matches 9 bases. V trimming: 7 bases; J trimming: 4 bases; junction bases outside the gene matches: 7. Germline V lookup: CDR1 SGHTA, CDR2 FQGNSA. The CDR3 contains 14 residues. Here the CDR3 DNA reads TGTGCCAGCAAAGCAACAGGGGGCAGAGAGACCCAGTACTTC. This sequence encodes CASKATGGRETQYF.

The gene calls are TRBV7-8 and TRBJ2-1, with 10 bases aligning to TRBD2. Trimming cost V 5 bases and J 6 bases; bases outside gene matches: 10. CDR3 size: 16 residues. The germline V gene has CDR1 SGHVS and CDR2 FQNEAQ. The CDR3 nucleotides read TGTGCCAGCAGCCGAATGGGACTAGCGTTATCCAATGAGCAGTTCTTC. It yields the protein CASSRMGLALSNEQFF.

The V gene is TRBV9, the J gene TRBJ1-6; D is unclear. Germline lookup yields CDR1 SGDLS and CDR2 YYNGEE. The CDR3 spans 15 residues. V shed 0 bases and J shed 4 bases, with 8 bases lying between them. The CDR3 nucleotides read TGTGCCAGCAGCGTAGACGGAGCTTATAATTCACCCCTCCACTTT. This translates into CASSVDGAYNSPLHF.

V gene TRBV2 combines with J gene TRBJ2-3; maybe TRBD2 (6 bases). From germline, CDR1 is SNHLY and CDR2 FYNNEI. This CDR3 spans 16 amino acids. Trimming removed 4 bases from V and 3 bases from J, with 17 bases in between. As DNA, the CDR3 is TGTGCCAGCAGTGGAATTGGCGGGACTGGGACAGATACGCAGTATTTT. It is translated as CASSGIGGTGTDTQYF.

The chain employs TRBV30 and TRBJ2-3; a possible D gene is TRBD2 (5 bases). This CDR3 has 12 amino acids. The germline V gene has CDR1 GTSNPN and CDR2 SVGIG (reference sequence). V lost 4 bases and J 1 base, leaving 6 bases between the germline ends. CDR3 residues: CAWTGGTDTQYF. CDR3 DNA sequence: TGTGCCTGGACCGGGGGCACAGATACGCAGTATTTT.

The chain has TRBV5-6 and TRBJ1-2; 7 bases match TRBD1. The CDR3 loop spans 13 amino acids. CDR1 is SGHDT, CDR2 YYEEEE, per germline. The V segment lost 4 bases and the J segment 8 bases; nucleotides outside the gene matches: 8. This CDR3 is CASSPTGSRGYTF. CDR3 nucleotide sequence: TGTGCCAGCAGCCCGACAGGGTCGAGGGGCTACACCTTC.

The chain has TRBV6-2 or TRBV6-3 and TRBJ1-1; no clear D gene. The ends were cut back, 4 bases at V and 5 bases at J, with 17 bases in the middle. Germline V gene sequence: CDR1 MNHEY, CDR2 SVGEGT. CDR3 length: 15 amino acids. The CDR3: CASSSPVVGRTEAFF. The CDR3 DNA reads as TGTGCCAGCAGTTCCCCCGTTGTGGGGAGGACTGAAGCTTTCTTT.

The chain uses TRBV5-4 and TRBJ2-5; 10 bases are shared with TRBD2. Germline CDR1 reads SGHNT; CDR2 reads YYREEE (reference sequence). The trim removed 1 base at V and 1 base at J, leaving 4 bases unmatched. There are 16 residues in the CDR3. The CDR3 reads CASSLKREGPQETQYF. The DNA of the CDR3 is TGTGCCAGCAGCTTGAAGCGGGAGGGCCCCCAAGAGACCCAGTACTTC. The full variable domain, rest sourced from reference TRBV5-4 and TRBJ2-5, is ETGVTQSPTHLIKTRGQQVTLRCSSQSGHNTVSWYQQALGQGPQFIFQYYREEENGRGNFPPRFSGLQFPNYSSELNVNALELDDSALYLCASSLKREGPQETQYFGPGTRLLVL.

The chain carries TRBV19 and TRBJ1-1; tentatively, D is TRBD1 (6 bases). Germline V CDR1 and CDR2: LNHDA, SQIVND (reference sequence). The CDR3 contains 13 residues. Trimming left V 0 bases short and J 6 bases short, with 8 bases between. The CDR3 reads CASSIEAGAEAFF. The CDR3 coding sequence is TGTGCCAGTAGTATAGAGGCAGGGGCTGAAGCTTTCTTT.

The J gene is TRBJ2-1, the V gene TRBV6-5; D may be TRBD1 (6 bases). V lost 4 bases, J lost 1 base, and 11 bases lay in between. Germline values: CDR1 MNHEY, CDR2 SVGAGI. This CDR3 spans 15 amino acids. The CDR3 sequence: CASSLEGDSYNEQFF. CDR3 sequence (DNA): TGTGCCAGCAGTTTAGAGGGGGATTCCTACAATGAGCAGTTCTTC.

The DNA of the CDR3 is TGCGCCAGCAGCCAAGATGCGGGCTGGGCGGAAAAACTGTTTTTT. This encodes CASSQDAGWAEKLFF. The J gene is TRBJ1-4, the V gene TRBV4-3; D is unclear. This CDR3 is 15 amino acids long. V lost 0 bases to trimming and J lost 8 bases, with 13 bases between them. Germline CDR1 is LGHNA and CDR2 is YSLEER.

The chain is built from TRBV9 and TRBJ2-1; 15 bases are shared with TRBD2. The CDR3 loop spans 16 amino acids. V lost 3 bases to trimming and J lost 6 bases; unmatched junction nucleotides: 4. CDR1 is SGDLS, CDR2 YYNGEE, per germline. The CDR3 DNA reads as TGTGCCAGCAGCGCATGGGGACTAGCGGGAGGCAATGAGCAGTTCTTC. Translation: CASSAWGLAGGNEQFF. Using reference TRBV9 and TRBJ2-1 for the parts outside the CDR3, the full variable domain is DSGVTQTPKHLITATGQRVTLRCSPRSGDLSVYWYQQSLDQGLQFLIQYYNGEERAKGNILERFSAQQFPDLHSELNLSSLELGDSALYFCASSAWGLAGGNEQFFGPGTRLTVL.

The sample holds a few counts of this clone. V and J are TRBV6-1 and TRBJ1-3; D unclear. CDR3 size: 14 residues. CDR1 and CDR2 (germline): MNHNS, SASEGT. The V end lost 3 bases, the J end lost 0 bases, and 6 bases lay between the germline ends. The CDR3 sequence: CASSDVDSGNTIYF. Written as DNA, the CDR3 is TGTGCCAGCAGTGATGTAGACTCTGGAAACACCATATATTTT.

The genes are TRBV5-4 and TRBJ2-5, with 8 bases identical to TRBD2. CDR3 size: 15 residues. From germline, CDR1 is SGHNT and CDR2 YYREEE (reference sequence). Germline trimming cut 2 bases from V and 6 bases from J; bases unmatched to any gene: 9. CDR3 bases: TGTGCCAGCAGCTTCCCCGGGACTAGTACGCAGACCCAGTACTTC. Its translation: CASSFPGTSTQTQYF.

The chain has TRBV4-1 and TRBJ1-3; no clear D gene. V was cut by 0 bases and J by 4 bases, with 4 bases left in between. The CDR3 contains 13 residues. Looked up from germline, CDR1 is MGHRA and CDR2 is YSYEKL. In DNA form, the CDR3 reads TGCGCCAGCAGCCAAGATCGGGGAAACACCATATATTTT. As protein: CASSQDRGNTIYF.

This chain uses TRBV7-8 with TRBJ2-5; possible D gene TRBD1, 6 bases. Germline V gene sequence: CDR1 SGHVS, CDR2 FQNEAQ. CDR3 length: 15 residues. V was shortened by 1 base and J by 4 bases, with 13 bases between the two germline ends. CDR3 protein: CASSLVGARGETQYF. CDR3 in DNA: TGTGCCAGCAGCTTAGTTGGGGCCAGGGGAGAGACCCAGTACTTC.

This clone turned up a few times. V and J are TRBV10-3 and TRBJ2-1; 13 bases map to TRBD2. The junction had 6 bases not matched to a gene; V was cut back by 6 bases and J by 7 bases. The V gene's germline CDR1 is ENHRY and CDR2 SYGVKD. The CDR3 totals 15 residues. CDR3 residues: CAIRGTSGMINEQFF. CDR3 sequence (DNA): TGTGCCATCAGAGGGACTAGCGGGATGATTAATGAGCAGTTCTTC.

This clone appeared a single time. The chain employs TRBV6-6 and TRBJ2-3; TRBD1 might be the D (5 bases). The CDR3 has 13 amino acids. The germline V gene encodes CDR1 MNHNY and CDR2 SVGAGI (reference sequence). Trimming took 8 bases from V and 2 from J, leaving 11 bases between them. The CDR3 here is CASGAIYTDTQYF. The DNA for the CDR3 is TGTGCCAGCGGGGCGATTTACACAGATACGCAGTATTTT.

V gene TRBV7-2 combines with J gene TRBJ2-1; 7 bases line up with TRBD1. Trimming cost V 3 bases and J 5 bases; bases outside gene matches: 10. CDR1 and CDR2 from the germline V gene are SGHTA and FQGNSA. CDR3 length: 16 residues. The CDR3 region has the DNA TGTGCCAGCAGCTTCTACACGGGACAGTATCACAATGAGCAGTTCTTC. Protein sequence: CASSFYTGQYHNEQFF.

This chain connects TRBV5-1 to TRBJ1-1; 11 nucleotides align to TRBD1. V lost 2 bases and J lost 6; bases outside the gene matches: 6. The CDR3 covers 15 residues. The V gene's germline CDR1 is SGHRS and CDR2 YFSETQ. CDR3 sequence (DNA): TGCGCCAGCAGCTTCCTCTCGGGACAGGGGGCTGAAGCTTTCTTT. Its protein product is CASSFLSGQGAEAFF.

Regarding this clone: Other DNA sequences in this specimen translate into the identical CDR3. The chain uses TRBV20-1 and TRBJ1-2; D gene uncertain. Germline-derived CDR1 and CDR2 are DFQATT and SNEGSKA (reference sequence). CDR3 length equals 11 residues. Trimming stripped 0 bases from V and 8 bases from J, with 7 bases between. CDR3 protein: CSARDPRGYTF. CDR3 DNA sequence: TGCAGTGCTAGAGATCCCAGGGGCTACACCTTC.

A remark on this clone: The sample carries other DNA sequences with the same CDR3. The V gene is TRBV19, the J gene TRBJ1-1, with D tentatively TRBD1 (6 bases). Per germline, CDR1 LNHDA and CDR2 SQIVND (reference sequence). The CDR3 runs 14 residues. Trimming pared 3 bases from V and 1 base from J, leaving 9 bases between. This chain's CDR3 is CASSIGQKNTEAFF. DNA for the CDR3: TGTGCCAGTAGTATCGGACAGAAGAACACTGAAGCTTTCTTT.

V is TRBV28 and J is TRBJ1-2; possibly TRBD1 for D (5 bases). Per germline, CDR1 MDHEN and CDR2 SYDVKM. V dropped 4 bases and J dropped 2 bases, with 8 bases sitting between them. The CDR3 is made up of 13 amino acids. The CDR3 loop reads CASSSRQNYGYTF. CDR3 DNA: TGTGCCAGCAGTTCCCGACAGAACTATGGCTACACCTTC.

This clone was found a few times. The chain employs TRBV30 and TRBJ1-5; no firm D call. Trimming shortened V by 0 bases and J by 4 bases, and 7 bases separated the two germline ends. This CDR3 has 13 residues. From germline, CDR1 is GTSNPN and CDR2 SVGIG (reference sequence). CDR3 region: CAWSVGGNQPQHF. The CDR3 coding sequence is TGTGCCTGGAGTGTAGGCGGGAATCAGCCCCAGCATTTT.

The J gene is TRBJ2-2, the V gene TRBV5-1; 8 nucleotides match TRBD2. The CDR3 is made up of 14 amino acids. With V trimmed by 6 bases and J by 4 bases, 5 bases remained unmatched. Per the germline V gene, CDR1 is SGHRS and CDR2 is YFSETQ. The CDR3 loop is CASKSGGATGELFF. The CDR3 DNA is TGCGCCAGCAAAAGCGGGGGCGCCACCGGGGAGCTGTTTTTT.